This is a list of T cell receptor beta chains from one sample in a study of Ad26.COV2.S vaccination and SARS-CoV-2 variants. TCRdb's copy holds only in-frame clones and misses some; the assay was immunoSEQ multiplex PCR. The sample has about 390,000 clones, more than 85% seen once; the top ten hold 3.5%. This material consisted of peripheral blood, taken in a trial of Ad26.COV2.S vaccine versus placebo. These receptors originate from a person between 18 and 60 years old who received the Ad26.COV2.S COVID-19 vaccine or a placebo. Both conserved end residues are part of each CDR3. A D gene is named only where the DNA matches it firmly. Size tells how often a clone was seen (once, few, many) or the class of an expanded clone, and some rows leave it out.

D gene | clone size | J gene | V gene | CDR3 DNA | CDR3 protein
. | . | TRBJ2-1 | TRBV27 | TGTGCCAGCAGTGCACTCGGGACCGACGCCTACAATGAGCAGTTCTTC | CASSALGTDAYNEQFF
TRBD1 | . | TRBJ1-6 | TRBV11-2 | TGTGCCAGCAGCTTAAGCATCGGGACAGTCAATTCACCCCTCCACTTT | CASSLSIGTVNSPLHF
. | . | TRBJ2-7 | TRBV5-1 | TGCGCCAGCAGAATGACAGGAACCTCCTACGAGCAGTACTTC | CASRMTGTSYEQYF
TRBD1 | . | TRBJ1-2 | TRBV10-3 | TGTGCCATCAGTGGCTCTTGGGACAGGGATGACGGCTACACCTTC | CAISGSWDRDDGYTF
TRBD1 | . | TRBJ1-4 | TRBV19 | TGTGCCAGTAGTATAAGCGGACCGGGACAGGGCCTAGAAAAACTGTTTTTT | CASSISGPGQGLEKLFF
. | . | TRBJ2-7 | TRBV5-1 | TGCGCCAGCAGCTCAGGGTGGGGGAGCTACGAGCAGTACTTC | CASSSGWGSYEQYF
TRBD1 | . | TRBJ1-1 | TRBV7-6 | TGTGCCAGCAGCTTATACGGGACAGGGAGAGGAAAAACTGAAGCTTTCTTT | CASSLYGTGRGKTEAFF
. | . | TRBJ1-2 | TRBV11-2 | TGTGCCAGCAGCTTAGGGACGGCTTATGGCTACACCTTC | CASSLGTAYGYTF
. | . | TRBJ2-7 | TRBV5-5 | TGTGCCAGCAGCTTGGAAAATATGGTGCGGCAATCCTACGAGCAGTACTTC | CASSLENMVRQSYEQYF
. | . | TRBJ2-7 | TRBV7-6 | TGTGCCAGCAGCTCTTATGGTCGGGCCTACGAGCAGTACTTC | CASSSYGRAYEQYF
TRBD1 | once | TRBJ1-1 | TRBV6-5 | TGTGCCAGCAGTTACGCCCGGACAGGGAACACTGAAGCTTTCTTT | CASSYARTGNTEAFF
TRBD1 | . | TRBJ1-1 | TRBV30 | TGTGCCTGGAGTCTCGGCAGGGGGCGCGGTACTGAAGCTTTCTTT | CAWSLGRGRGTEAFF
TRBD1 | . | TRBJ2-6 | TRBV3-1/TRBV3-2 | TGTGCCAGCAGCCAAGACGTGCCGGTGCAGGGGGCCTCAGGGGACCTGACTTTC | CASSQDVPVQGASGDLTF
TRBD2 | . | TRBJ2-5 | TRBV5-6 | TGTGCCAGCAGCCTACCTAGCGGGGAGGCTGAGACCCAGTACTTC | CASSLPSGEAETQYF
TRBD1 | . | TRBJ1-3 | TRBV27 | TGTGCCAGCAGTCCCGGGACAGGGGGGTCTGGAAACACCATATATTTT | CASSPGTGGSGNTIYF
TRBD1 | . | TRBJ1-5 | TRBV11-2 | TGTGCCAGCAGCACACATCAGGGGGCGCGTGGTCAGCCCCAGCATTTT | CASSTHQGARGQPQHF
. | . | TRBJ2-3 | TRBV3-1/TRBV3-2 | TGTGCCAGCAGCTCGTACGCGGGGCGAACAGGAGATACGCAGTATTTT | CASSSYAGRTGDTQYF
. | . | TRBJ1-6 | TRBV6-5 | TGTGCCAGCAGTTTCAGGGACCCTTTCCAACCCCTCCACTTT | CASSFRDPFQPLHF
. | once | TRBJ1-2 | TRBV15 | TGTGCCACCAGCAGCTTTGAAGACTATGGCTACACCTTC | CATSSFEDYGYTF
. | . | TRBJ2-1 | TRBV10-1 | TGCGCCAGCAGTGAGTCTGGGGCGCCGCGGAATGAGCAGTTCTTC | CASSESGAPRNEQFF
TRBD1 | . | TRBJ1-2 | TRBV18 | TGTGCCAGCTCGCAAGAGGACAGGCGCTATGGCTACACCTTC | CASSQEDRRYGYTF
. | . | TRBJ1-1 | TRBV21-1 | TGTGCCAGCATAATGCAGGGGGGCACTGAAGCTTTCTTT | CASIMQGGTEAFF
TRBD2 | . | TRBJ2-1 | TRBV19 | TGTGCCAGTAGTATGGTAGCGGGGGGGCCCAATGAGCAGTTCTTC | CASSMVAGGPNEQFF
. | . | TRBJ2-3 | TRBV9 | TGTGCCAGCAGCGTTCCGGACCGCACAGATACGCAGTATTTT | CASSVPDRTDTQYF
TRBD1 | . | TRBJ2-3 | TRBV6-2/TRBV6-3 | TGTGCCAGCAGTACTCGACAGGGGTATAGCACAGATACGCAGTATTTT | CASSTRQGYSTDTQYF
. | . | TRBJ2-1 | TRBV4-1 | TGCGCCAGCAGCCAAGAACCGTACAATGAGCAGTTCTTC | CASSQEPYNEQFF
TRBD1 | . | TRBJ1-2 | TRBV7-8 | TGTGCCAGCAGCAGCAGGGACAGGGACTATGGCTACACCTTC | CASSSRDRDYGYTF
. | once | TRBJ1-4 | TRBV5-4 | TGTGCCAGCAGCCCTACGGCCTCAACTAATGAAAAACTGTTTTTT | CASSPTASTNEKLFF
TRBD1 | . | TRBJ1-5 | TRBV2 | TGTGCCAGCAGGGCGGGACAGAGCCAGCCCCAGCATTTT | CASRAGQSQPQHF
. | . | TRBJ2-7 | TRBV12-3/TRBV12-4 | TGTGCCAGCAGTTTTCTGATGGACTACGAGCAGTACTTC | CASSFLMDYEQYF
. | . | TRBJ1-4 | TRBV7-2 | TGTGCCAGCAGCTTTAGACGTGGTGAAAAACTGTTTTTT | CASSFRRGEKLFF
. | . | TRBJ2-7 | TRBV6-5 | TGTGCCAGCAGTTATGGCCCACCGCGCCCCTACGAGCAGTACTTC | CASSYGPPRPYEQYF
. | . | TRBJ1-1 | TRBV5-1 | TGCGCCAGCAGAGGAACTGAAGCTTTCTTT | CASRGTEAFF